This T cell receptor (beta chain) was documented in a study of vaccination and CD4 T cells after COVID-19. Background on the study: Post-vaccine sample collection happened at a median of approximately 74 days after dose two, ranging 14 to 241.

This sample's treatment: approximately nine-day PBMC culture with coronavirus spike peptide pools or control peptides (ViraFEST assay). Trimming cost V 6 bases and J 2 bases; bases outside gene matches: 10. CDR1 and CDR2 from the germline V gene are MNHNS and SASEGT. The CDR3 has 16 amino acids. Sequencing of the DNA from cultured CD4+ T cells was carried out with the Oncomine TCR Beta short-read assay. TCRdb recomputed calls from the PCR reads with MiXCR, one row per CDR3 protein. The sample contains roughly 18,000 distinct CDR3 sequences, around two thirds of which appear only once. This clonotype occurred once. The target antigen is unknown.

The rearrangement joins TRBV6-1 to TRBJ1-2; 9 bases are a match to TRBD1. This clonotype originated in a human donor who had recovered from COVID-19. The sequenced material came from CD4+ T cells from blood, cultured in vitro. The CDR3 is CASSRGQGSGNYGYTF. The CDR3 DNA reads TGTGCCAGCAGCCGGGGACAGGGATCCGGAAACTATGGCTACACCTTC.